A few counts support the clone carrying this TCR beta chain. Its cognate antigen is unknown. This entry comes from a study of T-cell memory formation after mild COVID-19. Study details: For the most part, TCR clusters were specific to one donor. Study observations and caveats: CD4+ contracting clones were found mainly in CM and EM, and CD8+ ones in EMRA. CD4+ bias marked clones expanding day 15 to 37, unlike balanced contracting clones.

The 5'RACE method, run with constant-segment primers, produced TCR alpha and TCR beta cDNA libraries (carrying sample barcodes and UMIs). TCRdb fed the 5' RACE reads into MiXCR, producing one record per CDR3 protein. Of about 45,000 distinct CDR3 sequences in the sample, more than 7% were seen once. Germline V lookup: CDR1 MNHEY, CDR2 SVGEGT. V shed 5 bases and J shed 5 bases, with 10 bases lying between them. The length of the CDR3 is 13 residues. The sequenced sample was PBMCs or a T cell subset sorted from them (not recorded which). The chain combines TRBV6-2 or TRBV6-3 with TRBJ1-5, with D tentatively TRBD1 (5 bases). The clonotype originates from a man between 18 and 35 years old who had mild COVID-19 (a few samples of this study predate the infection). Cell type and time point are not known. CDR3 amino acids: CASSALGDQPQHF. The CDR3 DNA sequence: TGTGCCAGCAGTGCCTTGGGGGATCAGCCCCAGCATTTT.